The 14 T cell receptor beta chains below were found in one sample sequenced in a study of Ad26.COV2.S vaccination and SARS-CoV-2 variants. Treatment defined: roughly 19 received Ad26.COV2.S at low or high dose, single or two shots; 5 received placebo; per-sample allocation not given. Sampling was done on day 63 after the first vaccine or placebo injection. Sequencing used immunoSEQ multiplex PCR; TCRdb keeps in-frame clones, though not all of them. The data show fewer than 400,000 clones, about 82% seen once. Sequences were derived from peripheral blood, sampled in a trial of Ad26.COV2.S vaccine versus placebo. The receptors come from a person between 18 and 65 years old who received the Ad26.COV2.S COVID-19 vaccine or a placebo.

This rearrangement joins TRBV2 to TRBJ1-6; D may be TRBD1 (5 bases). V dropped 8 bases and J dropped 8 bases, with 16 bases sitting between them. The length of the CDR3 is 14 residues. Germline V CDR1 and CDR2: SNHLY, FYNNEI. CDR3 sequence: CASREWGFYSPLHF. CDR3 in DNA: TGTGCCAGCCGCGAATGGGGGTTTTATTCACCCCTCCACTTT.

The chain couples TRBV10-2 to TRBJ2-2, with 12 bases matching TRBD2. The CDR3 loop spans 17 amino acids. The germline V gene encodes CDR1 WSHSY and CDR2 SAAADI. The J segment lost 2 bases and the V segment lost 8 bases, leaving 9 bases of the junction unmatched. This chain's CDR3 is CASGRPSGGANTGELFF. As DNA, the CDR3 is TGCGCCAGCGGGAGGCCTAGCGGGGGGGCCAACACCGGGGAGCTGTTTTTT.

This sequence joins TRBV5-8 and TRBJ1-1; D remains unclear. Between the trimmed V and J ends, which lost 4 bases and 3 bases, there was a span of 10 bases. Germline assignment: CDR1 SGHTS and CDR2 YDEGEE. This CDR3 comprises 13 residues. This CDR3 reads CASSLVLYTEAFF. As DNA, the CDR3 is TGTGCCAGCAGCCTTGTACTCTACACTGAAGCTTTCTTT.

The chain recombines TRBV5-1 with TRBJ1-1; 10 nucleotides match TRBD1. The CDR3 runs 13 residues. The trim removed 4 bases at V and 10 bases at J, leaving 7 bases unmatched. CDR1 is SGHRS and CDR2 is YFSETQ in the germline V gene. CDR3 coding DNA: TGCGCCAGCAGCGGAGGACAGGGGGAGCGAGCTTTCTTT. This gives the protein CASSGGQGERAFF.

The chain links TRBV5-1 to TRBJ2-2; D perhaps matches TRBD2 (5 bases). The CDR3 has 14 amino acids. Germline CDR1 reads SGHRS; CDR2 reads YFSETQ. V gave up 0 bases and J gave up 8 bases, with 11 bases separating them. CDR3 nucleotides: TGCGCCAGCAGCTTGGTTTACGTAGCGGGGGAGCTGTTTTTT. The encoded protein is CASSLVYVAGELFF. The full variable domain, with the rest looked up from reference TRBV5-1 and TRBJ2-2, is KAGVTQTPRYLIKTRGQQVTLSCSPISGHRSVSWYQQTPGQGLQFLFEYFSETQRNKGNFPGRFSGRQFSNSRSEMNVSTLELGDSALYLCASSLVYVAGELFFGEGSRLTVL.

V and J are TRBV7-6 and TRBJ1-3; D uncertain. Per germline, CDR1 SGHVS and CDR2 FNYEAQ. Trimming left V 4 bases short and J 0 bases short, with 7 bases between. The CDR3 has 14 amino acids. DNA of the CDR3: TGTGCCAGCAGCTCTGGAAACTCTGGAAACACCATATATTTT. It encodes CASSSGNSGNTIYF.

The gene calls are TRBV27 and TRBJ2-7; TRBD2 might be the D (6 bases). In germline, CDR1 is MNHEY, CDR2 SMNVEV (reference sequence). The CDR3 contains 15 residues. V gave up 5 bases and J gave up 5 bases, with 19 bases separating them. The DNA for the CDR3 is TGTGCCAGCAGTCCCCGAATGCGAGGAGGGGACGAGCAGTACTTC. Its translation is CASSPRMRGGDEQYF.

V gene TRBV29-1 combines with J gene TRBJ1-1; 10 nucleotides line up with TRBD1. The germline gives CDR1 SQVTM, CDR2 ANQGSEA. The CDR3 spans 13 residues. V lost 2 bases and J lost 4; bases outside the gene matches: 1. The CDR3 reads CSVERDRGTEAFF. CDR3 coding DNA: TGCAGCGTTGAACGGGACAGGGGCACTGAAGCTTTCTTT.

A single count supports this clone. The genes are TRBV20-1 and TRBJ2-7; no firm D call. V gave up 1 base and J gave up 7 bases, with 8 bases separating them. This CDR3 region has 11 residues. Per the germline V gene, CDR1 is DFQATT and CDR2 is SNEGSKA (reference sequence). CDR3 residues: CSARATREQYF. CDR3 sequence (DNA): TGCAGTGCTAGAGCGACCAGGGAGCAGTACTTC.

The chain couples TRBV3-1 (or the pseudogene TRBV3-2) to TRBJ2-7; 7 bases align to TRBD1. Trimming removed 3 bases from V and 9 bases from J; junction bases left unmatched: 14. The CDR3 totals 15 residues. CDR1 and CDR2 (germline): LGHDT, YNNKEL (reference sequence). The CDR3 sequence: CASSQERGRESGQYF. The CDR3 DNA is TGTGCCAGCAGCCAGGAGAGGGGGCGCGAGTCAGGGCAGTACTTC.

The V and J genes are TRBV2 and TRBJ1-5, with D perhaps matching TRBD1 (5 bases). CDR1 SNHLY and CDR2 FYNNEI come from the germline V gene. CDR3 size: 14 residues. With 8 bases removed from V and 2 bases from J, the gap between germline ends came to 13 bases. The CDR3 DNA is TGTGCCAGCGAGAGGGACGGAGGCAATCAGCCCCAGCATTTT. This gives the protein CASERDGGNQPQHF.

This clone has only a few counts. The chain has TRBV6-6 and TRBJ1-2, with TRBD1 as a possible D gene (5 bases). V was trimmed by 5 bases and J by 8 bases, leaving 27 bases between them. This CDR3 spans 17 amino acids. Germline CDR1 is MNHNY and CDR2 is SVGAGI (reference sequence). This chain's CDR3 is CASSLNFPGTPSRGYTF. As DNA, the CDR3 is TGTGCCAGCAGTCTTAACTTCCCCGGGACTCCATCGAGGGGCTACACCTTC.

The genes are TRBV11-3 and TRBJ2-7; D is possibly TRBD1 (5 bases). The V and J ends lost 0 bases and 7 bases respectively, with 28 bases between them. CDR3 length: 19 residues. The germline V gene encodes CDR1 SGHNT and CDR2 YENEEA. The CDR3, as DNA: TGTGCCAGCAGCTTAGAATTGATCATGGGTCCAGGGTCTTCTGGAGAGCAGTACTTC. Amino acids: CASSLELIMGPGSSGEQYF.

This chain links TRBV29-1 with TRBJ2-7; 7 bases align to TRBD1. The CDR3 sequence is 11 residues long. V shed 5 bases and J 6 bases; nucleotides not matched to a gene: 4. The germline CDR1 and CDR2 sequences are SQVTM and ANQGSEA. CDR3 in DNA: TGCAGCGTTATCAGACAGGGCGAGCAGTACTTC. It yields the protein CSVIRQGEQYF.